This is a list of T cell receptor beta chains from one sample in a study of T cell responses to AZD1222 COVID-19 vaccine. TCRdb's table, derived via immunoSEQ multiplex PCR, lists solely in-frame clones and lacks some. This table has approximately 150,000 clones, more than 85% appearing once. Sequencing was performed on peripheral blood, taken on day 0 of MenACWY control vaccination. The receptors come from an adult in good health. The CDR3 runs from the conserved cysteine through the conserved F or W. Each record gives: J gene, V gene, CDR3 protein.

J gene: TRBJ2-7
V gene: TRBV18
CDR3 protein: CASSRNRDTPYEQYF

J gene: TRBJ2-3
V gene: TRBV18
CDR3 protein: CASSPTPRDTQYF

J gene: TRBJ1-1
V gene: TRBV5-1
CDR3 protein: CASSLVGYNTEAFF

J gene: TRBJ1-4
V gene: TRBV30
CDR3 protein: CAWRGRASSQKLFF

J gene: TRBJ2-1
V gene: TRBV6-5
CDR3 protein: CASTGYNEQFF

J gene: TRBJ2-3
V gene: TRBV7-9
CDR3 protein: CASSLLRGLTDTQYF

J gene: TRBJ2-2
V gene: TRBV9
CDR3 protein: CASSVGGNTGELFF

J gene: TRBJ2-1
V gene: TRBV30
CDR3 protein: CAWSGDRGPYNEQFF

J gene: TRBJ2-1
V gene: TRBV18
CDR3 protein: CASSPASGTINEQFF

J gene: TRBJ1-1
V gene: TRBV19
CDR3 protein: CASSLDRSNTEAFF

J gene: TRBJ2-6
V gene: TRBV7-6
CDR3 protein: CASSLDPGAGANVLTF

J gene: TRBJ1-5
V gene: TRBV20-1
CDR3 protein: CSATDMDFYDQPQHF

J gene: TRBJ1-5
V gene: TRBV11-2
CDR3 protein: CASSTGDRQPQHF

J gene: TRBJ1-4
V gene: TRBV27
CDR3 protein: CASSLRGREKLFF